Included here is one T cell receptor beta chain sequence, with context. Its antigen is currently unknown. The sample is drawn from a study of graft-versus-host responses after intestinal transplantation. Study details: Each of the recipients got a multivisceral, liver-intestinal, or isolated intestinal transplant. Tacrolimus plus steroids were given to all recipients for roughly 3 years, preceded by anti-thymocyte globulin induction. Whole-study results and caveats: The study associated peak circulating GvH clone levels with early post-transplant HvG declines.

There are 15 residues in the CDR3. Trimming stripped 7 bases from V and 2 bases from J, with 15 bases between. Germline values: CDR1 LNHDA, CDR2 SQIVND (reference sequence). TCRdb's copy holds only in-frame clones and misses some; the assay was immunoSEQ multiplex PCR. The data contain fewer than 95,000 clones, 94% of them singletons. This sequence joins TRBV19 and TRBJ1-5, with D maybe TRBD1 (6 bases). This receptor was obtained from a human donor who was the organ donor for an intestinal transplant. Sequencing used unstimulated CD4+ T cells sorted from spleen or lymph node cells, obtained before transplant. CDR3 sequence reads: CASNLPSGGNQPQHF. CDR3 nucleotide sequence: TGTGCCAGTAACTTGCCTTCAGGGGGCAATCAGCCCCAGCATTTT.